These T cell receptor beta chains were read from a single sample in a study of shared clonotypes between healthy human individuals. Clones were sequenced by immunoSEQ multiplex PCR, and TCRdb holds only the in-frame ones, with some missing. The data contain over 1.5 million clones, 98% of them singletons. Sequenced input: naive CD4+ T cells sorted from blood. Receptors were obtained from a man younger than 40 in good health. Both conserved end residues are part of each CDR3. Clone size is given for some rows only: seen once, a few or many times, or a class if the clone is expanded.

j_call: TRBJ1-1; clone_size: .; v_call: TRBV28; cdr3_aa: CASSLVLDRGAFF
j_call: TRBJ2-5; clone_size: .; v_call: TRBV5-6; cdr3_aa: CASSLPGLAGGQETQYF
j_call: TRBJ2-2; clone_size: .; v_call: TRBV6-5; cdr3_aa: CASREGQGELFF
j_call: TRBJ2-1; clone_size: .; v_call: TRBV10-2; cdr3_aa: CASSEMSGYYNEQFF
j_call: TRBJ2-7; clone_size: .; v_call: TRBV6-1; cdr3_aa: CASAGLAATYEQYF
j_call: TRBJ1-2; clone_size: .; v_call: TRBV28; cdr3_aa: CASSLARGVGGYTF
j_call: TRBJ2-1; clone_size: .; v_call: TRBV7-2; cdr3_aa: CASSLAPSPYNEQFF
j_call: TRBJ2-3; clone_size: .; v_call: TRBV29-1; cdr3_aa: CSASLAGRADTQYF
j_call: TRBJ2-5; clone_size: .; v_call: TRBV29-1; cdr3_aa: CSAGLQETQYF
j_call: TRBJ1-1; clone_size: .; v_call: TRBV19; cdr3_aa: CASSRGTVRMTEAFF
j_call: TRBJ2-2; clone_size: .; v_call: TRBV5-4; cdr3_aa: CASSYGQRNTGELFF
j_call: TRBJ1-1; clone_size: few; v_call: TRBV20-1; cdr3_aa: CSARENTEAFF
j_call: TRBJ2-3; clone_size: .; v_call: TRBV9; cdr3_aa: CASSVGGEDTQYF
j_call: TRBJ2-7; clone_size: .; v_call: TRBV10-3; cdr3_aa: CAIRHDRLAYEQYF
j_call: TRBJ1-5; clone_size: .; v_call: TRBV27; cdr3_aa: CANREEGRRNQPQHF
j_call: TRBJ1-1; clone_size: .; v_call: TRBV10-3; cdr3_aa: CAIRAGEDTEAFF
j_call: TRBJ2-5; clone_size: .; v_call: TRBV6-6; cdr3_aa: CASRTRRGGSMETQYF
j_call: TRBJ2-1; clone_size: .; v_call: TRBV5-1; cdr3_aa: CASSSLKDARYNEQFF
j_call: TRBJ1-3; clone_size: once; v_call: TRBV6-9; cdr3_aa: CASSFQRQGNTIYF
j_call: TRBJ2-7; clone_size: .; v_call: TRBV5-4; cdr3_aa: CASSLGLGGTAMEQYF
j_call: TRBJ2-7; clone_size: .; v_call: TRBV27; cdr3_aa: CASSLLSLAGAHEQYF
j_call: TRBJ2-1; clone_size: .; v_call: TRBV5-6; cdr3_aa: CASSSRPRPYNEQFF
j_call: TRBJ2-5; clone_size: .; v_call: TRBV5-4; cdr3_aa: CASSLRSSLSTQYF
j_call: TRBJ1-1; clone_size: .; v_call: TRBV10-3; cdr3_aa: CAIRERSDTEAFF
j_call: TRBJ1-4; clone_size: .; v_call: TRBV4-1; cdr3_aa: CASSLTQGEKLFF
j_call: TRBJ2-3; clone_size: .; v_call: TRBV10-2; cdr3_aa: CASRRQGLTDTQYF
j_call: TRBJ2-7; clone_size: .; v_call: TRBV10-2; cdr3_aa: CASSLARPGSSYEQYF
j_call: TRBJ2-2; clone_size: .; v_call: TRBV7-2; cdr3_aa: CASSLGRMNTGELFF
j_call: TRBJ2-7; clone_size: .; v_call: TRBV29-1; cdr3_aa: CSVGTRLAENYEQYF
j_call: TRBJ2-7; clone_size: .; v_call: TRBV10-3; cdr3_aa: CAISARLGSYEQYF
j_call: TRBJ2-7; clone_size: .; v_call: TRBV7-9; cdr3_aa: CASSLDSRNEQYF
j_call: TRBJ2-5; clone_size: .; v_call: TRBV4-3; cdr3_aa: CASSQADEETQYF
j_call: TRBJ2-7; clone_size: .; v_call: TRBV9; cdr3_aa: CASSALLSGRAYEQYF
j_call: TRBJ2-7; clone_size: .; v_call: TRBV6-5; cdr3_aa: CASSYSGEQYF
j_call: TRBJ2-2; clone_size: .; v_call: TRBV6-5; cdr3_aa: CASSYSGGRTGELFF
j_call: TRBJ2-3; clone_size: .; v_call: TRBV19; cdr3_aa: CASSRASGSTDTQYF
j_call: TRBJ2-5; clone_size: .; v_call: TRBV14; cdr3_aa: CASSPPSAVWTQYF
j_call: TRBJ2-5; clone_size: once; v_call: TRBV11-2; cdr3_aa: CASSLVLAQETQYF
j_call: TRBJ2-3; clone_size: .; v_call: TRBV9; cdr3_aa: CASRGPGLAGDTDTQYF
j_call: TRBJ2-2; clone_size: .; v_call: TRBV15; cdr3_aa: CATSRGGLLAGELFF
j_call: TRBJ1-1; clone_size: .; v_call: TRBV10-2; cdr3_aa: CASSESAGTGTEAFF
j_call: TRBJ1-2; clone_size: .; v_call: TRBV27; cdr3_aa: CASSLSGLYGYTF
j_call: TRBJ2-1; clone_size: .; v_call: TRBV7-8; cdr3_aa: CASSWTGLLFF
j_call: TRBJ2-7; clone_size: .; v_call: TRBV5-8; cdr3_aa: CASSPTTQQYF
j_call: TRBJ2-1; clone_size: .; v_call: TRBV11-2; cdr3_aa: CASSPKLGEDDYNEQFF
j_call: TRBJ2-7; clone_size: .; v_call: TRBV6-5; cdr3_aa: CASNPGVGYEQYF
j_call: TRBJ1-2; clone_size: .; v_call: TRBV28; cdr3_aa: CASSLRDGGRGGYTF
j_call: TRBJ1-2; clone_size: .; v_call: TRBV9; cdr3_aa: CASSVDRASGYTF
j_call: TRBJ1-4; clone_size: .; v_call: TRBV7-2; cdr3_aa: CASSLDRGEKLFF
j_call: TRBJ2-2; clone_size: .; v_call: TRBV10-3; cdr3_aa: CAISPGLAHTGELFF
j_call: TRBJ2-1; clone_size: .; v_call: TRBV19; cdr3_aa: CASNYGERGANNEQFF
j_call: TRBJ2-1; clone_size: .; v_call: TRBV19; cdr3_aa: CATKAVPSYNEQFF
j_call: TRBJ2-1; clone_size: .; v_call: TRBV7-9; cdr3_aa: CASFSPMSSYNEQFF